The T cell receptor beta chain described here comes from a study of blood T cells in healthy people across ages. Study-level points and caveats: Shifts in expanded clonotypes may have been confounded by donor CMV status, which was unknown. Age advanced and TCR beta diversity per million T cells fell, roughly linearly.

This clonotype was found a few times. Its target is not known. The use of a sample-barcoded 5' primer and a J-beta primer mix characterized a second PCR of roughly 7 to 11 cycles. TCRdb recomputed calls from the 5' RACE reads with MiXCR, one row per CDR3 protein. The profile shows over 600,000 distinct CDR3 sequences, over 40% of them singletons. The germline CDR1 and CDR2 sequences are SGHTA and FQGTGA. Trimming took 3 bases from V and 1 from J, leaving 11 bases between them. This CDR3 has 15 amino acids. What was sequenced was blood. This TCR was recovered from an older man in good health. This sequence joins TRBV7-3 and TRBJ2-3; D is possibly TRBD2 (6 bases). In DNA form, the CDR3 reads TGTGCCAGCAGCTTGATGGGACTCCGCACAGATACGCAGTATTTT. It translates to CASSLMGLRTDTQYF.